A single sample is the source of the 3 T cell receptor beta chains below, sequenced in a study of vaccination and CD4 T cells after COVID-19 (dated by TCRdb to about 2022). Library creation used PCR. For sequencing, an Illumina iSeq 100 was employed. TCR sequencing of DNA from cultured CD4+ T cells used the Oncomine TCR Beta short-read assay at the Johns Hopkins FTIC core. TCRdb's own reprocessing of the public reads used fastp at Q25 and MiXCR and kept productive beta chains. Records with the same CDR3 protein are collapsed into one entry carrying the most frequent genes and DNA. The sample table holds about 17,000 distinct CDR3 sequences, of which around 45% were seen once. The ten most abundant clones make up roughly a fifth of the sample. No cognate antigen is known for these TCRs. In the paper's terms, the treatment or condition label means: approximately 9-day PBMC culture with coronavirus spike peptide pools or control peptides (ViraFEST assay).

The sample consisted of CD4+ T cells from blood, cultured in vitro, taken before SARS-CoV-2 vaccination. Receptors were obtained from a human donor who received a COVID-19 vaccine.

This clonotype occurred a few times. The V gene is TRBV15, the J gene TRBJ1-6, with D possibly matching TRBD1 (6 bases). The CDR3 covers 16 residues. Germline V gene data show CDR1 as LNHNV and CDR2 as YYDKDF (reference sequence). V was pared by 0 bases and J by 10 bases, with 16 bases between. The CDR3 coding sequence is TGTGCCACCAGCAGAGATGAGGTCAGGGGCGGGTCACCCCTCCACTTT. Residues: CATSRDEVRGGSPLHF.

The chain couples TRBV5-4 to TRBJ1-1, with 12 bases aligning to TRBD1. V was clipped by 4 bases and J by 6 bases; unmatched bases: 10. Germline V gives CDR1 SGHNT, CDR2 YYREEE (reference sequence). CDR3 length equals 16 residues. In nucleotides, the CDR3 is TGTGCCAGCAGCCTTGGGGACAGGGGGCGAGTACCTGAAGCTTTCTTT. This encodes CASSLGDRGRVPEAFF.

The chain couples TRBV6-1 to TRBJ1-2, with TRBD1 matching over 9 bases. From germline, CDR1 is MNHNS and CDR2 SASEGT. With V trimmed by 5 bases and J by 7 bases, 11 bases remained unmatched. The CDR3 is 15 amino acids. CDR3 loop: CASSRDRELTSGYTF. The CDR3 DNA is TGTGCCAGCAGTAGGGACAGGGAATTAACGAGTGGCTACACCTTC.